A few counts support the clone carrying this T cell receptor beta chain. Its antigen is not identified. This sample is drawn from a study of response to subunit inactivated influenza vaccine. General observations from the study: With each seasonal influenza vaccination, the authors suggested, few new T cells are recruited.

TCRdb called the RT-PCR reads again in MiXCR, with one record for every CDR3 protein. The sample has under 800,000 distinct CDR3 sequences; approximately 15% are singletons. The receptor comes from a man between 50 and 59 years old who received an inactivated influenza vaccine. The material sequenced was PBMCs from blood, taken 14 days before vaccination.

This CDR3 is CASRQGSSYNEQFF. The DNA for the CDR3 is TGTGCCAGCAGACAGGGTAGCTCCTACAATGAGCAGTTCTTC. The genes are TRBV6-1 and TRBJ2-1; TRBD1 might be the D (6 bases). V lost 6 bases and J lost 0, with 9 bases in between. The CDR3 consists of 14 residues. Germline V gene lookup returns CDR1 MNHNS and CDR2 SASEGT.